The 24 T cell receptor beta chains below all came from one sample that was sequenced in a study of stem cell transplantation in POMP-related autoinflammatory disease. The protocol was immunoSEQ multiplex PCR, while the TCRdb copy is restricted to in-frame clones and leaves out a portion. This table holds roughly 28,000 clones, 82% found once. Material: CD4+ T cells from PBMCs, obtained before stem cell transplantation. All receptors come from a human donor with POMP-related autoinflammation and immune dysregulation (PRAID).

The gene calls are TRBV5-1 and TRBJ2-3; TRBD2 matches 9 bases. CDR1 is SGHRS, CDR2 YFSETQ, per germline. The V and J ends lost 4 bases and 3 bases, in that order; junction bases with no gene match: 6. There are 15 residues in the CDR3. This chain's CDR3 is CASSLRAGGTDTQYF. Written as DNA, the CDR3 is TGCGCCAGCAGCCTGAGAGCGGGGGGAACAGATACGCAGTATTTT.

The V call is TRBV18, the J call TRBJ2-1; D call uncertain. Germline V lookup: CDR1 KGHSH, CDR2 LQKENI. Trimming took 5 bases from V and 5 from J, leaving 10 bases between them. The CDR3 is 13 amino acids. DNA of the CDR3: TGTGCCAGCTCATCGGGTCTTAACAATGAGCAGTTCTTC. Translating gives CASSSGLNNEQFF.

The CDR3, as DNA: TGTGCCAGCAGGGATACGGGGAACACTGAAGCTTTCTTT. It yields the protein CASRDTGNTEAFF. The rearrangement joins TRBV28 to TRBJ1-1; D is unclear. There are 13 residues in the CDR3. Germline-derived CDR1 and CDR2 are MDHEN and SYDVKM. Trimming pared 6 bases from V and 1 base from J, leaving 9 bases between.

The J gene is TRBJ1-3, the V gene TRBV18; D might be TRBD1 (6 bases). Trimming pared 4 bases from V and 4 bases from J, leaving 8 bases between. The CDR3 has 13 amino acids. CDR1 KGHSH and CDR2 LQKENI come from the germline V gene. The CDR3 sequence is CASSRDRGNTIYF. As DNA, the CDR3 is TGTGCCAGCTCACGCGACAGGGGAAACACCATATATTTT.

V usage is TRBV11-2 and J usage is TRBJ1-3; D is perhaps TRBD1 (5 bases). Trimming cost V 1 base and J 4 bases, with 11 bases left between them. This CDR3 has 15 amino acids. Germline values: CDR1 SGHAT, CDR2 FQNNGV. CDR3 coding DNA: TGTGCCAGCAGCTTAGGCAGGGTGACCGGAAACACCATATATTTT. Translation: CASSLGRVTGNTIYF.

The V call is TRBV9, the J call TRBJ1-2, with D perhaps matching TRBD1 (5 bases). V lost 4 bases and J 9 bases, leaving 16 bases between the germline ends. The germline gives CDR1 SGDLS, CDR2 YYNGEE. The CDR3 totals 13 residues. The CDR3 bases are TGTGCCAGCAGCCCAAACGGGGCGTATAGCTACACCTTC. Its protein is CASSPNGAYSYTF.

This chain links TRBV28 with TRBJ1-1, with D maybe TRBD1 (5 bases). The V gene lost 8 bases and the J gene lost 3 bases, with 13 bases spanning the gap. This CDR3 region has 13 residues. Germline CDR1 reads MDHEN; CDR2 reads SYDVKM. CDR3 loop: CASLGRGDTEAFF. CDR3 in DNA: TGTGCCAGCCTCGGCCGGGGGGACACTGAAGCTTTCTTT.

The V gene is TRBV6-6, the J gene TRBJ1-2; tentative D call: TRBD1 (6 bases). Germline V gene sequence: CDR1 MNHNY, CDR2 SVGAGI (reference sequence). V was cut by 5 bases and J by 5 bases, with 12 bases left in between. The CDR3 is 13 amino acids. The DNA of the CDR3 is TGTGCCAGCAGTCGACAGGCCTTTTATGGCTACACCTTC. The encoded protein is CASSRQAFYGYTF.

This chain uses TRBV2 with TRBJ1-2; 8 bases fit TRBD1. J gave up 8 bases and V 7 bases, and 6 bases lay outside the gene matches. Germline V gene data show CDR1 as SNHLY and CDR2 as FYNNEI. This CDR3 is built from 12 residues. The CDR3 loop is CASNRGGEGYTF. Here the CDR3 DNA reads TGTGCCAGCAACAGGGGGGGTGAGGGCTACACCTTC.

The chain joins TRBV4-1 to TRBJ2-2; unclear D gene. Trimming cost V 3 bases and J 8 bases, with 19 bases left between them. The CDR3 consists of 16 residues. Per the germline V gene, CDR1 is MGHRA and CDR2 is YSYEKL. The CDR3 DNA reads TGCGCCAGCAGCCAGGGAAAGGACCGGGTTGCGGGGGAGCTGTTTTTT. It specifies CASSQGKDRVAGELFF.

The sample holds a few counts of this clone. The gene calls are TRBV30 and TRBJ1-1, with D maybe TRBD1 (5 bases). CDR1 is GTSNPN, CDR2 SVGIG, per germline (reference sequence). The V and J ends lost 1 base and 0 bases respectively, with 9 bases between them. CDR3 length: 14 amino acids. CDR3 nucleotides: TGTGCCTGGAGTGGCCCGGGGCTGAACACTGAAGCTTTCTTT. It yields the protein CAWSGPGLNTEAFF.

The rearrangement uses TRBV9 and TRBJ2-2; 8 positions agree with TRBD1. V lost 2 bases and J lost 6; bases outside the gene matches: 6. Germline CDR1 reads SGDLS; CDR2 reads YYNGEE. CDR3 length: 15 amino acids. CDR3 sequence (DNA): TGTGCCAGCAGCGTTGAGACAGGGGCGCCCGGGGAGCTGTTTTTT. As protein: CASSVETGAPGELFF.

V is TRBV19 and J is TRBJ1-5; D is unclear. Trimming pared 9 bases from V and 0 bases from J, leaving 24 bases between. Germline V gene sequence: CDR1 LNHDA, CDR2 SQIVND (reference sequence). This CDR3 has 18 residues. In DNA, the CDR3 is TGTGCCAGGTATGGACCACACAGAGCTCCCAGTAGCAATCAGCCCCAGCATTTT. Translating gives CARYGPHRAPSSNQPQHF.

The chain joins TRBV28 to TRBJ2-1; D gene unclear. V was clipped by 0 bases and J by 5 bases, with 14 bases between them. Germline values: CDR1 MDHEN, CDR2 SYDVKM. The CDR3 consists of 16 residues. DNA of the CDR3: TGTGCCAGCAGTTTATGGGGCGGAGTAAGGGACAATGAGCAGTTCTTC. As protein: CASSLWGGVRDNEQFF.

CDR3 sequence: CASSQPGLAGPRGVYNEQFF. CDR3 in DNA: TGCGCCAGCAGCCAACCGGGACTAGCGGGCCCACGAGGGGTTTACAATGAGCAGTTCTTC. The rearrangement joins TRBV4-1 to TRBJ2-1, with 12 bases aligning to TRBD2. The CDR3 loop spans 20 amino acids. V lost 2 bases, J lost 4 bases, and 15 bases stayed unmatched. Germline CDR1 is MGHRA and CDR2 is YSYEKL.

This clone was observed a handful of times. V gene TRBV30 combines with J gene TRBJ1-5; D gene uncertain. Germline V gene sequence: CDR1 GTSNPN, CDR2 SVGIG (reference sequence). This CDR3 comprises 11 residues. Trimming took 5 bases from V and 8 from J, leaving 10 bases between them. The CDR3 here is CAWGRAKPQHF. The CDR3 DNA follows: TGTGCCTGGGGACGGGCCAAGCCCCAGCATTTT. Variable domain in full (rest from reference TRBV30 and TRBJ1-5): SQTIHQWPATLVQPVGSPLSLECTVEGTSNPNLYWYRQAAGRGLQLLFYSVGIGQISSEVPQNLSASRPQDRQFILSSKKLLLSDSGFYLCAWGRAKPQHFGDGTRLSIL.

In nucleotides, the CDR3 is TGCGCCAGCAGCCCGGGCTGGGAACCTGCGTACGAGCAGTACTTC. Translation gives CASSPGWEPAYEQYF. The chain links TRBV5-1 to TRBJ2-7, with D unclear. With 4 bases removed from V and 4 bases from J, the gap between germline ends came to 18 bases. This CDR3 has 15 amino acids. Germline-derived CDR1 and CDR2 are SGHRS and YFSETQ.

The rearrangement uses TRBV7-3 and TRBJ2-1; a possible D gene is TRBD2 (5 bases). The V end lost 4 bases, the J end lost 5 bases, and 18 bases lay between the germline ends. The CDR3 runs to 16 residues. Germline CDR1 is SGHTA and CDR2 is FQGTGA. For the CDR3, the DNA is TGTGCCAGCAGCTCCATAGCGAACCGTAAGGACAATGAGCAGTTCTTC. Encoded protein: CASSSIANRKDNEQFF.

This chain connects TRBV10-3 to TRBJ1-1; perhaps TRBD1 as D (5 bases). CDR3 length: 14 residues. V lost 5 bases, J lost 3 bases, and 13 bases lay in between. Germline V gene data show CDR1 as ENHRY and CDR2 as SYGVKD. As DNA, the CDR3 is TGTGCCATCAGTTTTCTCACAGGAGACACTGAAGCTTTCTTT. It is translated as CAISFLTGDTEAFF.

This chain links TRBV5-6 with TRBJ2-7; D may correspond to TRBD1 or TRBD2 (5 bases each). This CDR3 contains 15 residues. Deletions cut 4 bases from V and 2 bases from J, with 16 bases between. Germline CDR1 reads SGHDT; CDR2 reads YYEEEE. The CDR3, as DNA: TGTGCCAGCAGCCCCGGGGCCCCTGGGGCCTACGAGCAGTACTTC. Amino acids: CASSPGAPGAYEQYF.

The CDR3 reads CASTQPGRGEKLFF. In nucleotides, the CDR3 is TGTGCCAGCACTCAACCGGGAAGGGGGGAAAAACTGTTTTTT. V is TRBV7-2 and J is TRBJ1-4, with D possibly being TRBD1 (6 bases). Looked up from germline, CDR1 is SGHTA and CDR2 is FQGNSA. This CDR3 region has 14 residues. Trimming removed 7 bases from V and 8 bases from J, with 17 bases in between.

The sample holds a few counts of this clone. In nucleotides, the CDR3 is TGTGCCAGCAGCCCTCTATGGCGAGGGGACTCTGGAAACACCATATATTTT. This translates into CASSPLWRGDSGNTIYF. The chain couples TRBV4-2 to TRBJ1-3, with D maybe TRBD1 (5 bases). V was cut by 4 bases and J by 0 bases, with 16 bases left in between. Germline CDR1 LGHNA, CDR2 YNFKEQ. The CDR3 loop spans 17 amino acids.

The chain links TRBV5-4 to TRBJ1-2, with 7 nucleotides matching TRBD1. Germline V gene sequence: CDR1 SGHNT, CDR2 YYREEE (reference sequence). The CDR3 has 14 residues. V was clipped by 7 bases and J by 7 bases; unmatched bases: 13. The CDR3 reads CASSRTGAWAGYTF. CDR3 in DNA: TGTGCCAGCTCACGAACAGGGGCATGGGCTGGCTACACCTTC. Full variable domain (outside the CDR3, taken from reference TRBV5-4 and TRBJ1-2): ETGVTQSPTHLIKTRGQQVTLRCSSQSGHNTVSWYQQALGQGPQFIFQYYREEENGRGNFPPRFSGLQFPNYSSELNVNALELDDSALYLCASSRTGAWAGYTFGSGTRLTVV.

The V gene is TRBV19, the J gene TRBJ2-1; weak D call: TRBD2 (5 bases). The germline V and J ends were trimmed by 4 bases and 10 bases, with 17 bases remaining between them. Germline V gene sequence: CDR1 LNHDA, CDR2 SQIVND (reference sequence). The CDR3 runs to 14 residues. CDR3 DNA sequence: TGTGCCAGTAGTACGTCCGGGGAAAATGCGGAGCAGTTCTTC. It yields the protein CASSTSGENAEQFF.